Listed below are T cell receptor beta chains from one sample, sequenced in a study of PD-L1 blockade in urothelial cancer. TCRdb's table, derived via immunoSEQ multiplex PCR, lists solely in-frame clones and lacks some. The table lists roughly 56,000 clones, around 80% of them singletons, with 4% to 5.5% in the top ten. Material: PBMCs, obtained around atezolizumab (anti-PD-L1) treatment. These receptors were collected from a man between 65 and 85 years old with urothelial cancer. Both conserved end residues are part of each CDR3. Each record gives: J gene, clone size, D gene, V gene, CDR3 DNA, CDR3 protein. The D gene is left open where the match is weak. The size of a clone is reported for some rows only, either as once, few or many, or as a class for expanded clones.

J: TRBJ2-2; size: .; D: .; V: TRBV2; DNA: TGTGCCAGCACTCGACAGGCTAACACCGGGGAGCTGTTTTTT; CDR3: CASTRQANTGELFF
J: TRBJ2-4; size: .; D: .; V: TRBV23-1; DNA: TGCGCCAGCAGTCAATGGGGAGGCCGGGCCAAAAACATTCAGTACTTC; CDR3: CASSQWGGRAKNIQYF
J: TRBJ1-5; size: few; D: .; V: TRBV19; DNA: TGTGCCAGTAGTAAGGCCGGGGGAAGCAATCAGCCCCAGCATTTT; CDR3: CASSKAGGSNQPQHF
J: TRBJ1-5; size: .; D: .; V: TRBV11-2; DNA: TGTGCCAGCAGCTCAGGTCCGAATCAGCCCCAGCATTTT; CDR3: CASSSGPNQPQHF
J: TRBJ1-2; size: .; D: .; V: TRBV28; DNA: TGTGCCAGCAGCCTAACTGCACCTCTAATAAGTGGCTACACCTTC; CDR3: CASSLTAPLISGYTF
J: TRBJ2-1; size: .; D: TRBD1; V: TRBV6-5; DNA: TGTGCCAGCAGTTACGGGACAGGGGGGGTCTACAATGAGCAGTTCTTC; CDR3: CASSYGTGGVYNEQFF
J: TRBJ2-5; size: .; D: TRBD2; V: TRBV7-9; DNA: TGTGCCAGCAGCAGTACTAGCGGGCCTTACCAAGAGACCCAGTACTTC; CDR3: CASSSTSGPYQETQYF
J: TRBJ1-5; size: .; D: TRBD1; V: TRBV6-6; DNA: TGTGCCAGCAGTTATTATGGGACAGGGAAGCAGCCCCAGCATTTT; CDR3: CASSYYGTGKQPQHF
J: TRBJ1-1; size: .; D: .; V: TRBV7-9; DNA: TGTGCCAGCAGCTTAAGTGCGGGCACTGAAGCTTTCTTT; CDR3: CASSLSAGTEAFF
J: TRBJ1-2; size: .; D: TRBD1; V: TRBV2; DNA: TGTGCCAGCAACCTGGACAGGGGAAGAGGCTACACCTTC; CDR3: CASNLDRGRGYTF
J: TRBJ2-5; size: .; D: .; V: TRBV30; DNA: TGTGCCTGGAGTGTACGTGTTAGCCAAGAGACCCAGTACTTC; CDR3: CAWSVRVSQETQYF
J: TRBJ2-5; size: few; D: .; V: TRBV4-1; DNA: TGCGCCAGCAGCCAAGGACTAGATTCCGGGACCCAGTACTTC; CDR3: CASSQGLDSGTQYF